This TCR beta chain was sequenced during a study of beta chain features in type 1 diabetes. Findings and caveats of the study: Researchers reported that naive, central memory and Treg TCRB repertoires appeared more similar in patients than in healthy donors. Short templates might get an advantage during PCR, and this would be equal in patients and controls. Type 1 diabetes patients had moderately but significantly shorter TCRB CDR3s in all four CD4+ subsets.

This clone was picked up a small number of times. Its antigen remains unidentified. Sequenced material consisted of expressed TCRB transcripts (all of the isolated RNA was reverse transcribed). The method was immunoSEQ multiplex PCR; TCRdb's version includes in-frame clones alone and lacks a portion of them. The table has under 300,000 clones, just over 20% seen once; the top ten hold 0.028%. The sequenced sample consisted of naive CD4+ T cells from blood. The sequence was collected from a middle-aged woman with type 1 diabetes.

CDR3 bases: TGCAGCGTTCGCCAGGGTGGCAATCAGCCCCAGCATTTT. Its translation: CSVRQGGNQPQHF. The chain employs TRBV29-1 and TRBJ1-5; possibly TRBD1 for D (5 bases). CDR3 length: 13 amino acids. The V end was cut by 5 bases, the J end by 2 bases, with 10 bases between. Germline-derived CDR1 and CDR2 are SQVTM and ANQGSEA.